This T cell receptor beta chain was profiled in a study of T cell responses to AZD1222 COVID-19 vaccine. Findings and limits, study-wide: Unmutated variant regions are reportedly the target of nearly half of TCRs that are spike-specific. Spike-spanning, vaccine-associated CD4 TCRs were dominant at 160-218 and 743-854. The study identified only 6 or 7 AZD1222 recipients as seropositive at baseline.

As for this clone: What it binds is unknown.

Sequencing was performed with immunoSEQ multiplex PCR; in TCRdb, only in-frame clones are kept and a portion is missing. The table includes more than 75,000 clones, roughly nine tenths detected once. Germline V gene lookup returns CDR1 SGHAT and CDR2 FQNNGV. The CDR3 extends over 15 amino acids. V dropped 1 base and J dropped 5; count of bases not matched to a gene: 3. This TCR derives from an adult in good health. The sequenced sample was peripheral blood, obtained on day 0 of AZD1222 vaccination. This chain connects TRBV11-2 to TRBJ2-1, with TRBD2 matching 9 bases. CDR3 in amino acids: CASSLGRGGHNEQFF. In DNA form, the CDR3 reads TGTGCCAGCAGCTTAGGGCGGGGGGGACACAATGAGCAGTTCTTC.